The 25 T cell receptor beta chains listed next were all sequenced from one sample in a study of T cell changes during pregnancy in multiple sclerosis (dated by TCRdb to between 2018 and 2021). Libraries were constructed by the immunoSEQ multiplex PCR assay. As stored in TCRdb, this immuneACCESS dataset retains in-frame rearrangements with V and J assigned. A fraction of the clones does not appear; measured against another copy, unresolved V genes explain less than half of the discrepancy, and the remainder lacks a known reason. Within this sample are about 40,000 clones, with around nine tenths of them counted one time only. 0.95% to 1.5% of the sample belongs to the ten largest clones. Sequencing used peripheral blood, obtained before pregnancy. Source of these receptors: a female donor with multiple sclerosis, enrolled in a pregnancy study.

The V and J genes are TRBV2 and TRBJ1-1, with D possibly being TRBD1 (6 bases). This CDR3 has 14 amino acids. Germline CDR1 reads SNHLY; CDR2 reads FYNNEI. Deletions cut 3 bases from V and 1 base from J, with 9 bases between. Written as DNA, the CDR3 is TGTGCCAGCAGTGACAGGACAGAGAACACTGAAGCTTTCTTT. This gives the protein CASSDRTENTEAFF.

V gene TRBV5-1 combines with J gene TRBJ2-7; 8 bases line up with TRBD2. The CDR3 sequence is 15 residues long. With V trimmed by 0 bases and J by 3 bases, 5 bases remained unmatched. From germline, CDR1 is SGHRS and CDR2 YFSETQ. CDR3 amino acids: CASSLVAGQNYEQYF. The CDR3 nucleotides are TGCGCCAGCAGCTTGGTAGCGGGACAAAACTACGAGCAGTACTTC. The full variable domain, its missing parts supplied by reference TRBV5-1 and TRBJ2-7, is KAGVTQTPRYLIKTRGQQVTLSCSPISGHRSVSWYQQTPGQGLQFLFEYFSETQRNKGNFPGRFSGRQFSNSRSEMNVSTLELGDSALYLCASSLVAGQNYEQYFGPGTRLTVT.

This clone was observed a handful of times. The V and J genes are TRBV11-2 and TRBJ2-5; TRBD2 matches 7 bases. The CDR3 totals 15 residues. Trimming at V came to 4 bases and at J to 0 bases, leaving 5 bases not matched to a gene. The germline gives CDR1 SGHAT, CDR2 FQNNGV. CDR3 sequence: CASSSSGWNQETQYF. The CDR3 nucleotides read TGTGCCAGCAGCTCTAGCGGTTGGAACCAAGAGACCCAGTACTTC.

The chain is built from TRBV19 and TRBJ1-5; 9 positions match TRBD1. This CDR3 has 15 amino acids. V dropped 3 bases and J dropped 6; count of bases not matched to a gene: 6. CDR1 and CDR2 (germline): LNHDA, SQIVND (reference sequence). The CDR3 region has the DNA TGTGCCAGTAGTATTGGACAGGGGATAGGTCAGCCCCAGCATTTT. Its translation is CASSIGQGIGQPQHF.

The chain carries TRBV27 and TRBJ2-3; 14 bases are shared with TRBD2. The length of the CDR3 is 17 residues. V lost 6 bases, J lost 1 base, and 6 bases stayed unmatched. Germline V lookup: CDR1 MNHEY, CDR2 SMNVEV (reference sequence). CDR3 in DNA: TGTGCCAGCAGGCTATTGGGACTAGCGGGAGGCACAGATACGCAGTATTTT. Translation: CASRLLGLAGGTDTQYF.

The chain combines TRBV5-1 with TRBJ2-2, with a possible D match to TRBD2 (6 bases). The CDR3 has 15 amino acids. The V gene's germline CDR1 is SGHRS and CDR2 YFSETQ. Trimming took 0 bases from V and 6 from J, leaving 12 bases between them. CDR3 sequence: CASSLVGLNPGELFF. The CDR3 region has the DNA TGCGCCAGCAGCTTGGTGGGACTCAATCCCGGGGAGCTGTTTTTT.

The chain has TRBV5-1 and TRBJ2-1, with 9 bases fitting TRBD2. With 4 bases clipped from V and 8 bases from J, the junction kept 13 bases outside the gene matches. The CDR3 is 16 residues long. The V gene's germline CDR1 is SGHRS and CDR2 YFSETQ. The CDR3 here is CASSLGGAGGYDEQFF. The CDR3 DNA follows: TGCGCCAGCAGCCTTGGAGGAGCGGGAGGTTATGATGAGCAGTTCTTC. Full variable domain (rest looked up from reference TRBV5-1 and TRBJ2-1): KAGVTQTPRYLIKTRGQQVTLSCSPISGHRSVSWYQQTPGQGLQFLFEYFSETQRNKGNFPGRFSGRQFSNSRSEMNVSTLELGDSALYLCASSLGGAGGYDEQFFGPGTRLTVL.

The chain carries TRBV25-1 and TRBJ1-2, with a possible D match to TRBD1 (6 bases). Germline assignment: CDR1 MGHDK and CDR2 SYGVNS. The V and J ends lost 6 bases and 3 bases respectively, with 14 bases between them. The CDR3 runs to 14 residues. The CDR3 nucleotides are TGTGCCAGCAGAGAAACAGGGAGGGACTATGGCTACACCTTC. It is translated as CASRETGRDYGYTF.

The chain has TRBV4-2 and TRBJ2-3; 13 bases agree with TRBD2. Germline trimming cut 6 bases from V and 2 bases from J; bases unmatched to any gene: 14. The germline gives CDR1 LGHNA, CDR2 YNFKEQ. The CDR3 has 19 amino acids. The CDR3 coding sequence is TGTGCCAGCAGGAATGGACTAGCGGGAGTCCCGGGGCACACAGATACGCAGTATTTT. Its translation: CASRNGLAGVPGHTDTQYF.

The chain joins TRBV7-2 to TRBJ2-3, with TRBD2 matching 10 bases. Germline V lookup: CDR1 SGHTA, CDR2 FQGNSA. V was clipped by 6 bases and J by 3 bases; unmatched bases: 3. The CDR3 covers 14 residues. The CDR3 nucleotides are TGTGCCAGCAGACTAGCGGGGACTACAGATACGCAGTATTTT. Encoded protein: CASRLAGTTDTQYF.

The chain uses TRBV28 and TRBJ1-2; 7 nucleotides line up with TRBD1. Looked up from germline, CDR1 is MDHEN and CDR2 is SYDVKM. V lost 5 bases and J lost 9; bases outside the gene matches: 15. This CDR3 has 15 residues. The CDR3 loop is CASSPNRGTPLRYTF. CDR3 sequence (DNA): TGTGCCAGCAGTCCAAACAGGGGAACGCCATTACGCTACACCTTC.

The chain uses TRBV7-2 and TRBJ1-2, with 8 bases fitting TRBD1. This CDR3 is 17 amino acids long. With V trimmed by 3 bases and J by 2 bases, 11 bases remained unmatched. Per the germline V gene, CDR1 is SGHTA and CDR2 is FQGNSA. CDR3 nucleotide sequence: TGTGCCAGCAGCTTCTTTCTCCGGGACAGGTACAACTATGGCTACACCTTC. This sequence encodes CASSFFLRDRYNYGYTF.

Here the CDR3 DNA reads TGTGCCAGTAGTATAGCCCCGAAGTCTAGCGCGCAAGAGACCCAGTACTTC. Encoded protein: CASSIAPKSSAQETQYF. This sequence joins TRBV19 and TRBJ2-5; D possibly corresponds to TRBD2 (6 bases). The CDR3 runs to 17 residues. V lost 1 base and J 2 bases, leaving 17 bases between the germline ends. CDR1 is LNHDA and CDR2 is SQIVND in the germline V gene (reference sequence). The variable domain in full, with the rest retrieved from reference TRBV19 and TRBJ2-5, is DGGITQSPKYLFRKEGQNVTLSCEQNLNHDAMYWYRQDPGQGLRLIYYSQIVNDFQKGDIAEGYSVSREKKESFPLTVTSAQKNPTAFYLCASSIAPKSSAQETQYFGPGTRLLVL.

The V and J genes are TRBV29-1 and TRBJ2-3; TRBD1 is a possible D gene (6 bases). Germline values: CDR1 SQVTM, CDR2 ANQGSEA. The CDR3 spans 14 residues. V was clipped by 7 bases and J by 5 bases, with 19 bases between them. The CDR3 loop reads CSGHLGGKVDTQYF. The DNA for the CDR3 is TGCAGCGGACACCTAGGGGGAAAGGTAGATACGCAGTATTTT.

The CDR3 bases are TGTGCCAGCAGTTTAATGGGGCACAATGAGCAGTTCTTC. This gives the protein CASSLMGHNEQFF. The chain recombines TRBV27 with TRBJ2-1; possible D gene TRBD1, 5 bases. The germline V gene encodes CDR1 MNHEY and CDR2 SMNVEV (reference sequence). Trimming took 2 bases from V and 5 from J, leaving 7 bases between them. The CDR3 runs to 13 residues.

The J gene is TRBJ2-3, the V gene TRBV29-1; TRBD2 might be the D (6 bases). Trimming left V 6 bases short and J 2 bases short, with 18 bases between. This CDR3 has 15 amino acids. The V gene's germline CDR1 is SQVTM and CDR2 ANQGSEA. The CDR3 is CSVSGIWRATDTQYF. In nucleotides, the CDR3 is TGCAGCGTGTCAGGGATTTGGAGGGCCACAGATACGCAGTATTTT.

The V gene is TRBV7-8, the J gene TRBJ2-1, with D unclear. Germline V gene sequence: CDR1 SGHVS, CDR2 FQNEAQ. Between the trimmed V and J ends, which lost 2 bases and 7 bases, there was a span of 21 bases. The CDR3 extends over 17 amino acids. In DNA, the CDR3 is TGTGCCAGCAGCTTATATGGCGGAGTTCCCATGAGGAATGAGCAGTTCTTC. Translation: CASSLYGGVPMRNEQFF.

J is TRBJ2-7 and V is TRBV13; 9 positions agree with TRBD1. Per germline, CDR1 PRHDT and CDR2 FYEKMQ (reference sequence). This CDR3 comprises 15 residues. V dropped 0 bases and J dropped 6; count of bases not matched to a gene: 6. Here the CDR3 DNA reads TGTGCCAGCAGCTTAGGAGGGACAGGGTCGTCCGAGCAGTACTTC. Its translation: CASSLGGTGSSEQYF.

This chain links TRBV18 with TRBJ2-5; 11 bases line up with TRBD2. This CDR3 has 16 amino acids. V dropped 4 bases and J dropped 1; count of bases not matched to a gene: 5. Germline V gene data show CDR1 as KGHSH and CDR2 as LQKENI. The DNA of the CDR3 is TGTGCCAGCTCACGACCGGGACTAGCGGTCCAAGAGACCCAGTACTTC. Translated: CASSRPGLAVQETQYF.

This chain links TRBV19 with TRBJ2-5; D call uncertain. The J call is doubtful: the DNA matches TRBJ2-7 better. This CDR3 comprises 13 residues. Germline assignment: CDR1 LNHDA and CDR2 SQIVND (reference sequence). CDR3 DNA: TGTGCCAGTAGTATAGAGGTTCACTACGAGCAGTACTTC. Translation: CASSIEVHYEQYF.

CDR3: CASSRGWALDTEAFF. The CDR3 DNA sequence: TGTGCCAGCAGCCGGGGGTGGGCGTTGGACACTGAAGCTTTCTTT. This chain links TRBV7-9 with TRBJ1-1, with a weak D call TRBD1 (5 bases). V was clipped by 5 bases and J by 3 bases, with 16 bases between them. The CDR3 extends over 15 amino acids. The germline CDR1 and CDR2 sequences are SEHNR and FQNEAQ (reference sequence).

The chain uses TRBV7-2 and TRBJ2-3, with 7 nucleotides matching TRBD2. The V segment lost 2 bases and the J segment 3 bases; nucleotides outside the gene matches: 8. Germline values: CDR1 SGHTA, CDR2 FQGNSA. There are 16 residues in the CDR3. The CDR3 DNA follows: TGTGCCAGCAGCTTAATGAACAAGCGGGGAACAGATACGCAGTATTTT. Translation gives CASSLMNKRGTDTQYF.

The chain links TRBV18 to TRBJ1-1; D not resolved. V was trimmed by 3 bases and J by 0 bases, leaving 8 bases between them. The germline V gene has CDR1 KGHSH and CDR2 LQKENI. CDR3 length: 14 residues. The CDR3: CASSPEEVNTEAFF. The CDR3 DNA reads TGTGCCAGCTCACCCGAGGAGGTGAACACTGAAGCTTTCTTT.

V gene TRBV5-1 combines with J gene TRBJ1-4; D perhaps matches TRBD1 (6 bases). The germline CDR1 and CDR2 sequences are SGHRS and YFSETQ. This CDR3 spans 14 amino acids. Trimming left V 0 bases short and J 11 bases short, with 14 bases between. The CDR3 nucleotides are TGCGCCAGCAGCTTGGCCGGGGGGGCTCGGAAACTGTTTTTT. Protein product: CASSLAGGARKLFF.

This chain joins TRBV29-1 and TRBJ2-5, with 10 bases matching TRBD2. CDR1 is SQVTM and CDR2 is ANQGSEA in the germline V gene. This CDR3 spans 14 amino acids. The V segment lost 4 bases and the J segment 5 bases; nucleotides outside the gene matches: 7. DNA of the CDR3: TGCAGCGTTGTTTTGCTAGCGGGAGTCGAGACCCAGTACTTC. Protein sequence: CSVVLLAGVETQYF.